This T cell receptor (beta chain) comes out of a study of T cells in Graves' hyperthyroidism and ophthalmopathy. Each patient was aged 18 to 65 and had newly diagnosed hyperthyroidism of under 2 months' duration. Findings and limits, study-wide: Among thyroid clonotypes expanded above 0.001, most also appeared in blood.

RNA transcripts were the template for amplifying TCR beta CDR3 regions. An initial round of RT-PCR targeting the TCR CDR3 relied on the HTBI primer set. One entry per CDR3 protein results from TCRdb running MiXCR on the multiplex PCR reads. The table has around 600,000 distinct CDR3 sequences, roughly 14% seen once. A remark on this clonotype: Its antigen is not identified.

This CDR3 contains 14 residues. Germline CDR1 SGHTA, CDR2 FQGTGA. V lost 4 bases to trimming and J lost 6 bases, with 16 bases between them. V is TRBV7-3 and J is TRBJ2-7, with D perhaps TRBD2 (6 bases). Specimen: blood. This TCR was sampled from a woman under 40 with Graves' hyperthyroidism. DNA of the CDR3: TGTGCCAGCAGCTCCCTCCGGGGGACCGGCGAGCAGTACTTC. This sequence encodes CASSSLRGTGEQYF.